The clone carrying this TCR beta chain was detected only a few times. The trim removed 4 bases at V and 5 bases at J, leaving 2 bases unmatched. Germline CDR1 reads SQVTM; CDR2 reads ANQGSEA. The CDR3 runs 13 residues. The use of a sample-barcoded 5' primer and a J-beta primer mix characterized a second PCR of about 7 to 12 cycles. TCRdb redid the calling of the 5' RACE reads with MiXCR, one entry per CDR3 protein. This table has 750,000 to 850,000 distinct CDR3 sequences, approximately 25% appearing once. This sample stems from a study of blood T cells in healthy people across ages. These data are also associated with another study on T cells of mothers and their children. From that second work: Each mother gave over 9.5 million TCR beta CDR3 reads; each child, about 2.8 million.

The TCR comes from a boy aged 5 to 17 in good health. Sequenced sample: blood. The chain couples TRBV29-1 to TRBJ1-4; 9 bases align to TRBD1. This CDR3 is CSVGDRENEKLFF. Here the CDR3 DNA reads TGCAGCGTTGGGGACAGGGAAAATGAAAAACTGTTTTTT.